The TCR beta chain under discussion was sequenced for a study of shared clonotypes between healthy human individuals. Turning to the study itself: Used for every donor were three CD4 naive, three CD4 memory, two CD8 naive and one CD8 memory plate.

Donors, healthy HIV-negative adults, lacked recent acute infections or vaccinations. Donors were Caucasian adults residing in Nashville, Tennessee, USA. The count of this clone is one. Its target is unknown. General observations from the study: Despite large depth, sorted-subset datasets appeared incompletely sequenced.

V was pared by 1 base and J by 3 bases, with 7 bases between. The CDR3 is 13 amino acids. Per the germline V gene, CDR1 is SGHTA and CDR2 is FQGNSA. Repertoires were generated with immunoSEQ multiplex PCR, while TCRdb's copy carries only in-frame clones and drops some. Of around 2.3 million clones in the sample, roughly 95% were seen once. The TCR was taken from a man between 18 and 35 years old in good health. The rearrangement uses TRBV7-2 and TRBJ2-7, with unresolved D. Source material: naive CD4+ T cells sorted from blood. Subset specified: CD45RA+ positively selected. CDR3 residues: CASSLVPFYEQYF. CDR3 DNA sequence: TGTGCCAGCAGCTTAGTCCCTTTCTACGAGCAGTACTTC.